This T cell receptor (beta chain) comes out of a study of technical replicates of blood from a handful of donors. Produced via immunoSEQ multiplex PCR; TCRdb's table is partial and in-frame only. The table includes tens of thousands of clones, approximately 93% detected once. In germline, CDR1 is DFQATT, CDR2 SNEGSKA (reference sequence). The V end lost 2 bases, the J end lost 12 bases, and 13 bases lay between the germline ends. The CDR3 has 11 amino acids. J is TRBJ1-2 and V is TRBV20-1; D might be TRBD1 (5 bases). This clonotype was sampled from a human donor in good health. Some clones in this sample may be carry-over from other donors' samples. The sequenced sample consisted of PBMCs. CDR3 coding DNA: TGCAGTGCTAGACAGGGCCCTTTAGACACCTTC. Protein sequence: CSARQGPLDTF.